This passage covers 18 T cell receptor beta chains from one sample sequenced in a study of shared clonotypes between healthy human individuals. Assay: immunoSEQ multiplex PCR; the TCRdb copy retains only in-frame clones and omits some. The sample includes 1.5 million to 1.9 million clones, roughly 98% of them seen just once. Sequencing input: naive CD4+ T cells sorted from blood. Subset noted: CD45RA+ positively selected. The source is a man aged 25 to 45 in good health.

The chain is built from TRBV15 and TRBJ2-5; unclear D gene. The CDR3 runs 14 residues. The germline V gene encodes CDR1 LNHNV and CDR2 YYDKDF (reference sequence). Trimming stripped 1 base from V and 5 bases from J, with 11 bases between. CDR3 amino acids: CATSRGVLMETQYF. CDR3 DNA sequence: TGTGCCACCAGCAGAGGAGTTTTAATGGAGACCCAGTACTTC.

This clone was seen only once. The V call is TRBV10-1, the J call TRBJ2-7, with unresolved D. Trimming pared 6 bases from V and 2 bases from J, leaving 14 bases between. The CDR3 contains 14 residues. Germline V lookup: CDR1 WNHNN, CDR2 SYGVQD (reference sequence). The CDR3, as DNA: TGCGCCAGCAGCCCCGCTAATCCCCCCTACGAGCAGTACTTC. Protein sequence: CASSPANPPYEQYF.

The gene calls are TRBV5-1 and TRBJ2-5, with 9 bases matching TRBD1. The CDR3 totals 15 residues. CDR1 and CDR2 (germline): SGHRS, YFSETQ. V lost 4 bases to trimming and J lost 5 bases; unmatched junction nucleotides: 9. CDR3 nucleotides: TGCGCCAGCAGCCCCACAGGGGGCCGGGGGGAGACCCAGTACTTC. Translation gives CASSPTGGRGETQYF.

This sequence joins TRBV5-1 and TRBJ2-2; 7 positions agree with TRBD2. The CDR3 totals 15 residues. Germline lookup yields CDR1 SGHRS and CDR2 YFSETQ. With V trimmed by 4 bases and J by 2 bases, 5 bases remained unmatched. The CDR3 DNA follows: TGCGCCAGCAGCGTAAGGGACTACAACACCGGGGAGCTGTTTTTT. Its protein is CASSVRDYNTGELFF.

The chain links TRBV29-1 to TRBJ1-1, with D possibly being TRBD1 (5 bases). The CDR3 totals 13 residues. The germline V gene encodes CDR1 SQVTM and CDR2 ANQGSEA. V dropped 4 bases and J dropped 4 bases, with 13 bases sitting between them. The CDR3 region has the DNA TGCAGCGTTGGTTCCGGGGGTGGCACTGAAGCTTTCTTT. It specifies CSVGSGGGTEAFF.

V usage is TRBV19 and J usage is TRBJ2-5, with D unresolved. The CDR3 has 15 amino acids. Per the germline V gene, CDR1 is LNHDA and CDR2 is SQIVND (reference sequence). Trimming took 6 bases from V and 3 from J, leaving 17 bases between them. CDR3 DNA sequence: TGTGCCAGTAGACACCCTTCCGGCCCTGAAGAGACCCAGTACTTC. This gives the protein CASRHPSGPEETQYF.

The genes are TRBV14 and TRBJ2-1; TRBD2 aligns across 11 bases. There are 13 residues in the CDR3. Trimming took 4 bases from V and 14 from J; bases not matched to a gene: 7. Looked up from germline, CDR1 is SGHDN and CDR2 is FVKESK. The DNA for the CDR3 is TGTGCCAGCAGCCGGCTAGCGGGAGGTAGGGAGTTCTTC. Its translation is CASSRLAGGREFF.

This chain links TRBV6-5 with TRBJ2-1; no reliable D call. This CDR3 is built from 13 residues. The V end was cut by 1 base, the J end by 8 bases, with 9 bases between. CDR1 and CDR2 from the germline V gene are MNHEY and SVGAGI. CDR3 DNA sequence: TGTGCCAGCAGTTACTACAAGCTGGATGAGCAGTTCTTC. Protein: CASSYYKLDEQFF.

V is TRBV4-3 and J is TRBJ2-1, with D maybe TRBD1 (6 bases). This CDR3 comprises 14 residues. Trimming removed 7 bases at V and 0 bases at J, with 10 bases between. Germline values: CDR1 LGHNA, CDR2 YSLEER. CDR3 DNA sequence: TGCGCCAGCAACCGGGACACCTCCTACAATGAGCAGTTCTTC. Translated, it gives CASNRDTSYNEQFF.

Regarding this clone: Other DNA sequences of this sample code for an identical CDR3. This chain joins TRBV5-1 and TRBJ2-7; no definite D call. Trimming left V 0 bases short and J 1 base short, with 5 bases between. Per the germline V gene, CDR1 is SGHRS and CDR2 is YFSETQ. The CDR3 runs to 13 residues. In DNA form, the CDR3 reads TGCGCCAGCAGCTTGGTGGTTTCCTACGAGCAGTACTTC. Translated, it gives CASSLVVSYEQYF.

The chain carries TRBV18 and TRBJ2-7; D could derive from TRBD1 or TRBD2 (6 bases each). The CDR3 totals 15 residues. The V and J ends lost 1 base and 6 bases respectively, with 16 bases between them. CDR1 KGHSH and CDR2 LQKENI come from the germline V gene. CDR3 in amino acids: CASSPRRGYGGEQYF. The CDR3 DNA is TGTGCCAGCTCACCACGCAGGGGATACGGGGGCGAGCAGTACTTC.

The chain is built from TRBV7-8 and TRBJ2-3; D perhaps matches TRBD2 (5 bases). CDR1 and CDR2 (germline): SGHVS, FQNEAQ. Trimming shortened V by 3 bases and J by 5 bases, and 9 bases separated the two germline ends. The CDR3 runs 13 residues. CDR3 region: CASSLIGVDTQYF. Written as DNA, the CDR3 is TGTGCCAGCAGCTTGATCGGGGTAGATACGCAGTATTTT. The entire variable domain, with the rest obtained from reference TRBV7-8 and TRBJ2-3, is as follows: GAGVSQSPRYKVAKRGQDVALRCDPISGHVSLFWYQQALGQGPEFLTYFQNEAQLDKSGLPSDRFFAERPEGSVSTLKIQRTQQEDSAVYLCASSLIGVDTQYFGPGTRLTVL.

The chain links TRBV2 to TRBJ2-7; no clear D gene. Germline CDR1 SNHLY, CDR2 FYNNEI. The CDR3 totals 14 residues. Trimming removed 4 bases at V and 6 bases at J, with 16 bases between. CDR3 DNA: TGTGCCAGCAGTGTTAAGGGTATAGGGCTCGAGCAGTACTTC. Protein sequence: CASSVKGIGLEQYF.

This rearrangement joins TRBV9 to TRBJ2-1; the D call may be TRBD1 or TRBD2 (5 bases each). From germline, CDR1 is SGDLS and CDR2 YYNGEE. The ends were cut back, 0 bases at V and 8 bases at J, with 18 bases in the middle. This CDR3 region has 16 residues. The CDR3 DNA follows: TGTGCCAGCAGCGTAGAGGGGTCCGGAGGTAGTGATGAGCAGTTCTTC. The encoded protein is CASSVEGSGGSDEQFF.

The chain joins TRBV10-3 to TRBJ2-7; D is unclear. V was pared by 4 bases and J by 1 base, with 14 bases between. The CDR3 length is 15 residues. In germline, CDR1 is ENHRY, CDR2 SYGVKD. The CDR3 is CAISAGPGRSYEQYF. The CDR3 nucleotides read TGTGCCATCAGTGCCGGCCCCGGCCGTTCCTACGAGCAGTACTTC.

Concerning this clone: The junction shows a germline mismatch at one end, possibly a read error. The rearrangement joins TRBV25-1 to TRBJ1-3; D not resolved. From germline, CDR1 is MGHDK and CDR2 SYGVNS. This CDR3 has 11 residues. CDR3 DNA sequence: TGTGCCAGCACCCCTGGAGACACCATATATTTT. Its protein is CASTPGDTIYF.

The chain links TRBV18 to TRBJ1-1; TRBD1 matches 9 bases. The trim removed 4 bases at V and 2 bases at J, leaving 5 bases unmatched. The germline V gene encodes CDR1 KGHSH and CDR2 LQKENI. This CDR3 contains 15 residues. The chain's CDR3 is CASSRGQGSNTEAFF. The DNA of the CDR3 is TGTGCCAGCTCACGGGGACAGGGAAGTAACACTGAAGCTTTCTTT.

Details on this clone: The identical CDR3 is also encoded by other nucleotide sequences in the sample. The V call is TRBV5-1, the J call TRBJ2-5; no definite D call. The CDR3 sequence is 11 residues long. CDR1 and CDR2 (germline): SGHRS, YFSETQ. The V gene lost 2 bases and the J gene lost 5 bases, with 4 bases spanning the gap. CDR3 sequence (DNA): TGCGCCAGCAGCTTCTTGGAGACCCAGTACTTC. It translates to CASSFLETQYF.